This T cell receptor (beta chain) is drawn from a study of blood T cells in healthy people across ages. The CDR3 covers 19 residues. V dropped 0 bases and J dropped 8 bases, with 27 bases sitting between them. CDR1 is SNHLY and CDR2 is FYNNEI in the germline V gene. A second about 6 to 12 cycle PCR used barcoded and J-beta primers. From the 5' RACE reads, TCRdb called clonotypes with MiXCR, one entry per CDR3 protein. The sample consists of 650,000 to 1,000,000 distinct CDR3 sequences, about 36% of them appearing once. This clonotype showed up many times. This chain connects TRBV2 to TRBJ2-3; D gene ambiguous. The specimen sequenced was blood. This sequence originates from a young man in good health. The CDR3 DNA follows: TGTGCCAGCAGTGAAGCGATTGTTAGACCGCGACCCGGCACGGGTACGCAGTATTTT. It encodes CASSEAIVRPRPGTGTQYF.